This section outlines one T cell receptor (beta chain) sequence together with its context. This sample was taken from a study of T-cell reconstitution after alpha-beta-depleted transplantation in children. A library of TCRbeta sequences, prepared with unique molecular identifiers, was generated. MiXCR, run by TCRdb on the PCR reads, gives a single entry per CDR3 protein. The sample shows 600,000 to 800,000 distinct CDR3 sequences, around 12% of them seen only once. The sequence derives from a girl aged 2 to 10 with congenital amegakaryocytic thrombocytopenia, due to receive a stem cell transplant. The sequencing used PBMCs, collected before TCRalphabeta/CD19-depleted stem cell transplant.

In DNA, the CDR3 is TGCAGTGCTAGGAAAGGGGGGGGGAGAGAGACCCAGTACTTC. Protein: CSARKGGGRETQYF. The V gene is TRBV20-1, the J gene TRBJ2-5, with a possible D match to TRBD2 (7 bases). Germline values: CDR1 DFQATT, CDR2 SNEGSKA (reference sequence). This CDR3 has 14 amino acids. Trimming left V 3 bases short and J 4 bases short, with 15 bases between.